This T cell receptor beta chain originates from a study of T cell responses to AZD1222 COVID-19 vaccine. Pooling of second doses given at about 4 or about 12 weeks was done. Measured with immunoSEQ multiplex PCR; TCRdb has only the in-frame clones, and not every one. Of under 200,000 clones detected, around 87% appear once; the ten largest clones hold roughly 4%. Concerning this clone: Its antigen remains unidentified. In the same sample, other DNA sequences code for this CDR3.

Regarding the study as a whole: An increase in Spike-specific TCR breadth and depth was observed after two AZD1222 doses. Only six or seven AZD1222 recipients were seropositive at baseline. It was only after the peak T cell response that any repertoires were sampled.

The source material was peripheral blood, sampled 28 days after the second AZD1222 dose. The receptor's source is an adult who received the AZD1222 COVID-19 vaccine.

The CDR3 DNA sequence: TGTGCCAGCAGTTCCCCAGGGCTCCGCACTGAAGCTTTCTTT. Residues: CASSSPGLRTEAFF. This chain links TRBV27 with TRBJ1-1; maybe TRBD1 (5 bases). The germline CDR1 and CDR2 sequences are MNHEY and SMNVEV (reference sequence). CDR3 size: 14 residues. Trimming cost V 4 bases and J 4 bases, with 13 bases left between them.